Each of the 2 T cell receptor beta chains below was sequenced from the same sample in a study of shared clonotypes between healthy human individuals. Clones were sequenced by immunoSEQ multiplex PCR, and TCRdb holds only the in-frame ones, with some missing. The sample yields about 2.3 million clones, approximately 95% seen once. The sequenced sample was naive CD4+ T cells from PBMCs. Subset noted: CD45RA+ positively selected. Receptors originate from a man aged 18 to 35 in good health. Some clones in this sample may be carry-over from other donors' samples.

This chain joins TRBV28 and TRBJ1-5; no clear D. Trimming removed 4 bases at V and 2 bases at J, with 12 bases between. This CDR3 has 15 amino acids. CDR1 is MDHEN and CDR2 is SYDVKM in the germline V gene. The CDR3 loop is CASSSTGGRNQPQHF. The CDR3 DNA reads as TGTGCCAGCAGTTCAACGGGTGGACGCAATCAGCCCCAGCATTTT.

The chain links TRBV6-1 to TRBJ1-5, with no clear D. The CDR3 has 14 amino acids. The germline CDR1 and CDR2 sequences are MNHNS and SASEGT. V dropped 1 base and J dropped 9 bases, with 13 bases sitting between them. CDR3 region: CASSEVGRSRPQHF. Written as DNA, the CDR3 is TGTGCCAGCAGTGAAGTAGGAAGGTCCCGGCCCCAGCATTTT.